A selection of T cell receptor beta chains follows, all from one sample in a study of neurological immune-mediated disorders. One entry per CDR3 protein, called by TCRdb with MiXCR from the 5' RACE reads. The data show 55,000 to 65,000 distinct CDR3 sequences, roughly 9.8% seen once. The sequenced material came from PBMCs. The receptors were sampled from a man younger than 40 in good health. Both conserved end residues are part of each CDR3. D genes are given only for firm matches. The size field is filled for only some rows; it gives once, few, many or a size class.

v_gene: TRBV12-3/TRBV12-4; d_gene: TRBD1; j_gene: TRBJ2-7; abundance: many; CDR3aa: CASSWTGGSYEQYF; CDR3nt: TGTGCCAGCAGTTGGACAGGGGGCTCCTACGAGCAGTACTTC
v_gene: TRBV5-1; d_gene: -; j_gene: TRBJ2-7; abundance: -; CDR3aa: CASREFFGPPKAYEQYF; CDR3nt: TGCGCCAGCAGGGAATTCTTTGGACCCCCCAAGGCCTACGAGCAGTACTTC
v_gene: TRBV7-9; d_gene: -; j_gene: TRBJ1-2; abundance: many; CDR3aa: CASRKEGTLNYGYTF; CDR3nt: TGTGCCAGCAGAAAGGAGGGTACGCTCAACTATGGCTACACCTTC
v_gene: TRBV5-1; d_gene: -; j_gene: TRBJ2-7; abundance: -; CDR3aa: CASSWSQGYEQYF; CDR3nt: TGCGCCAGCAGCTGGTCCCAGGGCTACGAGCAGTACTTC
v_gene: TRBV14; d_gene: -; j_gene: TRBJ2-5; abundance: many; CDR3aa: CASSQELGEVETQYF; CDR3nt: TGTGCCAGCAGCCAAGAACTCGGGGAGGTAGAGACCCAGTACTTC
v_gene: TRBV4-2; d_gene: -; j_gene: TRBJ1-4; abundance: many; CDR3aa: CASSQDRTTNEKLFF; CDR3nt: TGTGCCAGCAGCCAAGACAGAACAACTAATGAAAAACTGTTTTTT
v_gene: TRBV27; d_gene: TRBD1; j_gene: TRBJ2-7; abundance: -; CDR3aa: CASSLVTGVVRYEQYF; CDR3nt: TGTGCCAGCAGTTTGGTGACAGGGGTGGTACGCTACGAACAGTACTTC
v_gene: TRBV14; d_gene: -; j_gene: TRBJ2-3; abundance: few; CDR3aa: CASSLPQGDTQYF; CDR3nt: TGTGCCAGCAGCCTCCCCCAGGGAGATACGCAGTATTTT
v_gene: TRBV7-9; d_gene: -; j_gene: TRBJ1-2; abundance: many; CDR3aa: CASSLALAGNGYTF; CDR3nt: TGTGCCAGCAGCTTAGCATTGGCAGGCAATGGCTACACCTTC
v_gene: TRBV24-1; d_gene: TRBD2; j_gene: TRBJ2-7; abundance: many; CDR3aa: CATSDSDPGTSGRSSYEQYF; CDR3nt: TGTGCCACCAGTGATTCGGATCCCGGGACTAGCGGGAGGTCCTCCTACGAGCAGTACTTC
v_gene: TRBV20-1; d_gene: TRBD1; j_gene: TRBJ1-4; abundance: many; CDR3aa: CSAGTASNEKLFF; CDR3nt: TGCAGTGCCGGGACAGCTTCTAATGAAAAACTGTTTTTT
v_gene: TRBV20-1; d_gene: -; j_gene: TRBJ2-7; abundance: many; CDR3aa: CSAPRSGYEQYF; CDR3nt: TGCAGTGCTCCGCGATCCGGCTACGAGCAGTACTTC
v_gene: TRBV27; d_gene: TRBD1; j_gene: TRBJ2-2; abundance: many; CDR3aa: CASIDRGDTGELFF; CDR3nt: TGTGCCAGCATCGACAGGGGTGACACCGGGGAGCTGTTTTTT
v_gene: TRBV5-1; d_gene: -; j_gene: TRBJ2-1; abundance: few; CDR3aa: CASTLGATWVAYNEQFF; CDR3nt: TGCGCCAGCACCCTCGGAGCGACTTGGGTGGCCTACAATGAGCAGTTCTTC
v_gene: TRBV28; d_gene: TRBD2; j_gene: TRBJ2-6; abundance: many; CDR3aa: CASSLVAGGSSGANVLTF; CDR3nt: TGTGCCAGCAGTTTAGTAGCGGGAGGGTCTTCTGGGGCCAACGTCCTGACTTTC
v_gene: TRBV7-9; d_gene: -; j_gene: TRBJ2-7; abundance: many; CDR3aa: CASSFAFSPTPDEQYF; CDR3nt: TGTGCCAGCAGCTTCGCTTTCAGCCCGACCCCCGACGAGCAGTACTTC
v_gene: TRBV7-3; d_gene: -; j_gene: TRBJ2-3; abundance: many; CDR3aa: CASSLNGGITDTQYF; CDR3nt: TGTGCCAGCAGCTTAAATGGCGGGATCACAGATACGCAGTATTTT
v_gene: TRBV7-9; d_gene: -; j_gene: TRBJ2-2; abundance: few; CDR3aa: CASSSSPAGNTGELFF; CDR3nt: TGTGCCAGCAGCTCATCGCCGGCGGGGAACACCGGGGAGCTGTTTTTT
v_gene: TRBV29-1; d_gene: TRBD2; j_gene: TRBJ2-1; abundance: many; CDR3aa: CSVVGGSSYNEQFF; CDR3nt: TGCAGCGTCGTGGGGGGGAGCTCCTACAATGAGCAGTTCTTC
v_gene: TRBV5-1; d_gene: TRBD1; j_gene: TRBJ1-2; abundance: once; CDR3aa: CVSRDRGLTKYGYTF; CDR3nt: TGCGTCAGCCGGGACAGAGGCCTGACTAAATATGGCTACACCTTC
v_gene: TRBV28; d_gene: TRBD1; j_gene: TRBJ2-1; abundance: many; CDR3aa: CASSIYSTGGNEQFF; CDR3nt: TGTGCCAGCAGTATCTACTCGACAGGGGGCAATGAGCAGTTCTTC
v_gene: TRBV5-1; d_gene: -; j_gene: TRBJ1-5; abundance: many; CDR3aa: CASSLGGSNQPQHF; CDR3nt: TGCGCCAGCAGCTTGGGGGGAAGCAATCAGCCCCAGCATTTT
v_gene: TRBV5-1; d_gene: TRBD1; j_gene: TRBJ2-7; abundance: many; CDR3aa: CASRPAPGQGASAYEQYF; CDR3nt: TGCGCCAGCAGACCTGCCCCGGGACAGGGGGCGTCAGCCTACGAGCAGTACTTC
v_gene: TRBV7-2; d_gene: -; j_gene: TRBJ1-3; abundance: medium-sized; CDR3aa: CASSLEPLSGNTIYF; CDR3nt: TGTGCCAGCAGCTTAGAGCCCCTCTCTGGAAACACCATATATTTT
v_gene: TRBV20-1; d_gene: TRBD1; j_gene: TRBJ2-7; abundance: -; CDR3aa: CSAPSPGTGGPEQYF; CDR3nt: TGCAGTGCACCGAGCCCCGGGACAGGGGGCCCCGAGCAGTACTTC
v_gene: TRBV5-1; d_gene: TRBD1; j_gene: TRBJ2-5; abundance: large; CDR3aa: CASRQSPQGVQETQYF; CDR3nt: TGCGCCAGTCGACAGTCCCCACAGGGGGTACAAGAGACCCAGTACTTC
v_gene: TRBV4-3; d_gene: -; j_gene: TRBJ2-7; abundance: many; CDR3aa: CASSLGLIAYEQYF; CDR3nt: TGCGCCAGCAGCCTTGGTCTTATCGCCTACGAGCAGTACTTC
v_gene: TRBV20-1; d_gene: TRBD2; j_gene: TRBJ2-7; abundance: many; CDR3aa: CSARESSGRVSEQYF; CDR3nt: TGCAGTGCTAGAGAGTCTAGCGGGAGGGTCTCCGAGCAGTACTTC
v_gene: TRBV4-1; d_gene: -; j_gene: TRBJ2-5; abundance: many; CDR3aa: CASSQTPASETQYF; CDR3nt: TGCGCCAGCAGCCAAACCCCCGCCTCAGAGACCCAGTACTTC
v_gene: TRBV15; d_gene: -; j_gene: TRBJ2-1; abundance: many; CDR3aa: CATSRETLYNEQFF; CDR3nt: TGTGCCACCAGCAGAGAAACCCTTTACAATGAGCAGTTCTTC
v_gene: TRBV5-1; d_gene: -; j_gene: TRBJ2-1; abundance: -; CDR3aa: CASRERLALQSSHNEQFF; CDR3nt: TGCGCCAGCAGGGAGAGGCTAGCTCTCCAGAGCTCCCACAATGAGCAGTTCTTC
v_gene: TRBV11-2; d_gene: -; j_gene: TRBJ2-7; abundance: many; CDR3aa: CASSLRGAENYEQYF; CDR3nt: TGTGCCAGCAGCTTGCGAGGGGCGGAAAACTACGAGCAGTACTTC
v_gene: TRBV7-8; d_gene: -; j_gene: TRBJ2-1; abundance: few; CDR3aa: CASSNNRASSYNEQFF; CDR3nt: TGTGCCAGCAGCAATAACAGGGCTAGCTCCTACAATGAGCAGTTCTTC
v_gene: TRBV6-1; d_gene: -; j_gene: TRBJ2-7; abundance: -; CDR3aa: CASSGHRSSYEQYF; CDR3nt: TGTGCCAGCTCCGGGCACAGAAGCTCCTACGAGCAGTACTTC
v_gene: TRBV7-2; d_gene: TRBD2; j_gene: TRBJ2-7; abundance: -; CDR3aa: CASSLVTSGRYEQYF; CDR3nt: TGTGCCAGCAGCTTAGTGACTAGCGGGAGATACGAGCAGTACTTC
v_gene: TRBV28; d_gene: -; j_gene: TRBJ1-4; abundance: many; CDR3aa: CASTSHTDEKLFF; CDR3nt: TGTGCCAGCACCTCACACACAGATGAAAAACTGTTTTTT
v_gene: TRBV18; d_gene: TRBD2; j_gene: TRBJ2-1; abundance: many; CDR3aa: CASSDQGAGGEYNEQFF; CDR3nt: TGTGCCAGCTCGGACCAGGGAGCGGGAGGGGAGTACAATGAGCAGTTCTTC
v_gene: TRBV14; d_gene: -; j_gene: TRBJ2-2; abundance: many; CDR3aa: CASSRQVFLGLNTGELFF; CDR3nt: TGTGCCAGCAGCCGCCAAGTTTTTCTGGGGCTAAACACCGGGGAGCTGTTTTTT
v_gene: TRBV18; d_gene: -; j_gene: TRBJ1-1; abundance: many; CDR3aa: CASSLQAVNTEAFF; CDR3nt: TGTGCCAGCTCTCTACAGGCCGTGAACACTGAAGCTTTCTTT
v_gene: TRBV12-3/TRBV12-4; d_gene: -; j_gene: TRBJ1-1; abundance: -; CDR3aa: CASSFTGNTEAFF; CDR3nt: TGTGCCAGCAGTTTTACAGGGAACACTGAAGCTTTCTTT
v_gene: TRBV27; d_gene: -; j_gene: TRBJ1-6; abundance: medium-sized; CDR3aa: CASSYFDGDNSPLHF; CDR3nt: TGTGCCAGCAGTTACTTCGACGGCGATAATTCACCCCTCCACTTT
v_gene: TRBV5-6; d_gene: TRBD1; j_gene: TRBJ1-3; abundance: few; CDR3aa: CASSFAGQISGNTIYF; CDR3nt: TGTGCCAGCAGCTTCGCGGGACAGATCTCTGGAAACACCATATATTTT
v_gene: TRBV27; d_gene: -; j_gene: TRBJ2-7; abundance: many; CDR3aa: CASTPGNHEQYF; CDR3nt: TGTGCCAGCACCCCAGGAAATCACGAGCAGTACTTC
v_gene: TRBV20-1; d_gene: TRBD1; j_gene: TRBJ2-5; abundance: many; CDR3aa: CSARAPGQRVWETQYF; CDR3nt: TGCAGTGCTAGAGCCCCGGGACAGAGGGTTTGGGAGACCCAGTACTTC
v_gene: TRBV14; d_gene: TRBD1; j_gene: TRBJ2-5; abundance: many; CDR3aa: CASSHPGQGNETQYF; CDR3nt: TGTGCCAGCAGCCACCCGGGACAGGGGAACGAGACCCAGTACTTC
v_gene: TRBV7-8; d_gene: TRBD2; j_gene: TRBJ2-1; abundance: many; CDR3aa: CASSFERAGDDEQFF; CDR3nt: TGTGCCAGCAGCTTCGAGAGAGCGGGAGACGATGAGCAGTTCTTC
v_gene: TRBV29-1; d_gene: TRBD2; j_gene: TRBJ2-3; abundance: few; CDR3aa: CSVSPGLAGLNTQYF; CDR3nt: TGCAGCGTATCACCGGGACTAGCGGGATTAAATACGCAGTATTTT
v_gene: TRBV20-1; d_gene: -; j_gene: TRBJ1-4; abundance: many; CDR3aa: CSATRRSATNEKLFF; CDR3nt: TGCAGTGCCACCCGGCGGAGCGCAACTAATGAAAAACTGTTTTTT
v_gene: TRBV27; d_gene: -; j_gene: TRBJ1-6; abundance: many; CDR3aa: CASTTFGVPLHF; CDR3nt: TGTGCCTCGACTACTTTCGGGGTACCCCTCCACTTT
v_gene: TRBV5-1; d_gene: TRBD1; j_gene: TRBJ1-1; abundance: many; CDR3aa: CASSSSGTVLNTEAFF; CDR3nt: TGCGCCAGCAGCTCCTCCGGGACAGTACTGAACACTGAAGCTTTCTTT
v_gene: TRBV29-1; d_gene: -; j_gene: TRBJ2-1; abundance: many; CDR3aa: CSVDHGRVDEQFF; CDR3nt: TGCAGCGTTGATCACGGGAGAGTGGATGAGCAGTTCTTC
v_gene: TRBV29-1; d_gene: TRBD2; j_gene: TRBJ2-5; abundance: many; CDR3aa: CSVSSGLQETQYF; CDR3nt: TGCAGCGTTTCTAGCGGGTTACAAGAGACCCAGTACTTC
v_gene: TRBV9; d_gene: TRBD1; j_gene: TRBJ1-2; abundance: -; CDR3aa: CASSSLPGQGVYGYTF; CDR3nt: TGTGCCAGCAGCTCCCTGCCGGGACAGGGTGTCTATGGCTACACCTTC
v_gene: TRBV20-1; d_gene: -; j_gene: TRBJ2-4; abundance: many; CDR3aa: CSARGRGYDKNIQYF; CDR3nt: TGCAGTGCTAGAGGGAGGGGATATGACAAAAACATTCAGTACTTC
v_gene: TRBV7-6; d_gene: -; j_gene: TRBJ2-7; abundance: few; CDR3aa: CASSSRGDGQYF; CDR3nt: TGTGCCAGCAGCTCCCGGGGAGATGGGCAGTACTTC
v_gene: TRBV9; d_gene: -; j_gene: TRBJ2-3; abundance: many; CDR3aa: CASSAGGSTDTQYF; CDR3nt: TGTGCCAGCAGCGCCGGAGGATCCACAGATACGCAGTATTTT